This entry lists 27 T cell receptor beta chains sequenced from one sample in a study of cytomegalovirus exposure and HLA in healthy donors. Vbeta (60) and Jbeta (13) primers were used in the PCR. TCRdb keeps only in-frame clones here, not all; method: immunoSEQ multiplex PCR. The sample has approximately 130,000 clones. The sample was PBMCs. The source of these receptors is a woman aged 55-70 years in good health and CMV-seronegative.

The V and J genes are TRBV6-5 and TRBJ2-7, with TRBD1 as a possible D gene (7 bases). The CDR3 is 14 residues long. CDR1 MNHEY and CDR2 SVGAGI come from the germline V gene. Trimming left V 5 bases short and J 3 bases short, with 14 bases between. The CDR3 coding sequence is TGTGCCAGCAGTCTCGACAGGGAGGACTACGAGCAGTACTTC. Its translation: CASSLDREDYEQYF.

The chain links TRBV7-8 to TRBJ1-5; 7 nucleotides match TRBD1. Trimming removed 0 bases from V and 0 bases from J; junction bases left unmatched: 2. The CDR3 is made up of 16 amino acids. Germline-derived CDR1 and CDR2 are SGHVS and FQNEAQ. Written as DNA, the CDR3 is TGTGCCAGCAGCTTAGCGTCAGGGGGTAGCAATCAGCCCCAGCATTTT. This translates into CASSLASGGSNQPQHF.

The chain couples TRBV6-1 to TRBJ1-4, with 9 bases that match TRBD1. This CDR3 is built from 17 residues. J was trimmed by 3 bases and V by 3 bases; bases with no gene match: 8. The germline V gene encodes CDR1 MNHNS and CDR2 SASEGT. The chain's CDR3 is CASSDGQGSHSNEKLFF. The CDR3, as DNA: TGTGCCAGCAGTGACGGACAGGGGTCTCATTCTAATGAAAAACTGTTTTTT.

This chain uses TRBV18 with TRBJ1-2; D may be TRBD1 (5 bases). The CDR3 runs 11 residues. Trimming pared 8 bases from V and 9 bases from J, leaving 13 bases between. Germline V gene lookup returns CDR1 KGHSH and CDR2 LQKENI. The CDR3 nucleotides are TGTGCCAGCCGGGGGGACTCGAGCTACACCTTC. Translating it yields CASRGDSSYTF.

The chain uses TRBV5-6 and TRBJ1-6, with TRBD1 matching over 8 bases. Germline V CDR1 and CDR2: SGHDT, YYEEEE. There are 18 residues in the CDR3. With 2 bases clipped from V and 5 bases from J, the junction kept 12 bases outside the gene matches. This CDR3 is CASSFLDRDPPNNSPLHF. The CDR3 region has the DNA TGTGCCAGCAGCTTTCTGGACAGGGACCCCCCGAATAATTCACCCCTCCACTTT.

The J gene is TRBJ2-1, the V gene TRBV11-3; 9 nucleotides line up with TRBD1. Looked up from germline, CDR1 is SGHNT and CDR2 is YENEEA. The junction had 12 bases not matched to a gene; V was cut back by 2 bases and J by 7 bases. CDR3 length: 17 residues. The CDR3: CASSLYPPGTGSNEQFF. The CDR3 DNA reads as TGTGCCAGCAGCTTATACCCCCCCGGGACAGGGTCGAATGAGCAGTTCTTC.

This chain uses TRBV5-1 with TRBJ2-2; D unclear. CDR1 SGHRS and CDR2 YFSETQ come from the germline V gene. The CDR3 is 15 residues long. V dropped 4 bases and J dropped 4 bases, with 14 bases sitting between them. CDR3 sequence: CASSTILDATGELFF. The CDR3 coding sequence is TGCGCCAGCAGCACTATCCTAGATGCCACCGGGGAGCTGTTTTTT.

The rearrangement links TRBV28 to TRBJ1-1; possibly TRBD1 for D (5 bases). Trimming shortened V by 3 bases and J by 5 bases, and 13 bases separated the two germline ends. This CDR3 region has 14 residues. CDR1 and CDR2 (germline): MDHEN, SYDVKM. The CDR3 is CASSLWGDRTEAFF. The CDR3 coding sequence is TGTGCCAGCAGTTTGTGGGGGGATAGGACTGAAGCTTTCTTT.

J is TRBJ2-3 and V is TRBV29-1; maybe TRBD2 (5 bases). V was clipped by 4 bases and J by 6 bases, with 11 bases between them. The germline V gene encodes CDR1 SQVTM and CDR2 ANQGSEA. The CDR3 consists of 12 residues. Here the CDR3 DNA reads TGCAGCGTTGCATATGGGAGCGATACGCAGTATTTT. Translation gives CSVAYGSDTQYF.

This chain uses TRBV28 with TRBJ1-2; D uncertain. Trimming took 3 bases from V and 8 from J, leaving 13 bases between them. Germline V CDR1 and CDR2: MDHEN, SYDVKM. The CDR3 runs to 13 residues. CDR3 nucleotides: TGTGCCAGCAGTTTCAGAGGGAGAGGCGGCTACACCTTC. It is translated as CASSFRGRGGYTF.

Here the CDR3 DNA reads TGCGCCAGCAGACGCTTCGTTAGCGGGCCCGGGAACACCGGGGAGCTGTTTTTT. Translation gives CASRRFVSGPGNTGELFF. The chain carries TRBV5-1 and TRBJ2-2; 7 positions agree with TRBD2. Per germline, CDR1 SGHRS and CDR2 YFSETQ. The junction had 14 bases not matched to a gene; V was cut back by 5 bases and J by 1 base. The CDR3 spans 18 residues. The whole variable domain, filled in from reference TRBV5-1 and TRBJ2-2, reads KAGVTQTPRYLIKTRGQQVTLSCSPISGHRSVSWYQQTPGQGLQFLFEYFSETQRNKGNFPGRFSGRQFSNSRSEMNVSTLELGDSALYLCASRRFVSGPGNTGELFFGEGSRLTVL.

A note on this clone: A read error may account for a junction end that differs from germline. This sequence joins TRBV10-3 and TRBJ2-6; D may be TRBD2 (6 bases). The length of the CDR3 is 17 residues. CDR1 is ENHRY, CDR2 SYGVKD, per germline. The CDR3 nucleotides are TGTGCCATCAGTGAAGTTGGGGGGAGCTCTGGGGCCAACGTCCCGACTTTC. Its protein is CAISEVGGSSGANVPTF.

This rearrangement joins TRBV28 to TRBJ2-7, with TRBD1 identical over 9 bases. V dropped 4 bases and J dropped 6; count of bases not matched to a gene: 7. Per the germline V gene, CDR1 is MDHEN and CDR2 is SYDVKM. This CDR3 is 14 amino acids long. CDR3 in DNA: TGTGCCAGCAGTTCGGGACAGGGAGCGCGCGAGCAGTACTTC. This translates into CASSSGQGAREQYF.

Here the CDR3 DNA reads TGTGCCAGTACCAGGGACAGGGGATGGGCGAACACCGGGGAGCTGTTTTTT. Amino acid sequence: CASTRDRGWANTGELFF. The genes are TRBV19 and TRBJ2-2; TRBD1 agrees at 10 bases. Germline CDR1 reads LNHDA; CDR2 reads SQIVND (reference sequence). Trimming at V came to 7 bases and at J to 0 bases, leaving 8 bases not matched to a gene. CDR3 length equals 17 residues.

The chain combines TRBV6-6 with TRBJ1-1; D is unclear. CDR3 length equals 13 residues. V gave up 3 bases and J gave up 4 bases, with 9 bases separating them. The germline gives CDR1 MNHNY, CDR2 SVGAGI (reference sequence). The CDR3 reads CASSYMRGTEAFF. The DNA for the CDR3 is TGTGCCAGCAGTTATATGCGGGGCACTGAAGCTTTCTTT.

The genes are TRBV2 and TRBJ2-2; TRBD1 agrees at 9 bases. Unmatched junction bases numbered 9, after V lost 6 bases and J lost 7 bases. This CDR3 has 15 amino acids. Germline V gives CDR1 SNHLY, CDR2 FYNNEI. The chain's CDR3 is CASSITGGRVGELFF. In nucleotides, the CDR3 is TGTGCCAGCAGCATAACAGGGGGCCGGGTCGGGGAGCTGTTTTTT.

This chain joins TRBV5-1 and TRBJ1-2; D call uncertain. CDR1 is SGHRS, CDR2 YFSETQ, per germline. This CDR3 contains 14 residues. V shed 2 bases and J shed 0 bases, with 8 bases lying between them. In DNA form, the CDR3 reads TGCGCCAGCAGCTTTGGCATTTCTAACTATGGCTACACCTTC. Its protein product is CASSFGISNYGYTF.

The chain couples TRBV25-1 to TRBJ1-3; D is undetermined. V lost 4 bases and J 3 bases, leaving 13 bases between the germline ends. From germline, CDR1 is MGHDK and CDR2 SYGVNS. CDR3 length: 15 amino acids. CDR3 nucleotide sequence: TGTGCCAGCAGTGTTGCGGATCCCCGTGGAAACACCATATATTTT. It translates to CASSVADPRGNTIYF.

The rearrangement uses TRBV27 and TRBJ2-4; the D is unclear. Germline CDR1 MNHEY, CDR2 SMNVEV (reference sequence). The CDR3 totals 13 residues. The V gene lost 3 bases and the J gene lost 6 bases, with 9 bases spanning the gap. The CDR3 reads CASSFIGVNIQYF. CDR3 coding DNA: TGTGCCAGCAGTTTTATTGGAGTAAACATTCAGTACTTC.

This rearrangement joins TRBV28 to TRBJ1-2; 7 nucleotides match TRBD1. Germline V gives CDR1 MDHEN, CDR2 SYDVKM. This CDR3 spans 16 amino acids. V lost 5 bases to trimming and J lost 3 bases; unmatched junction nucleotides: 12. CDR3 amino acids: CASSREGLQGYYGYTF. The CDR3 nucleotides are TGTGCCAGCAGTCGGGAGGGGTTACAGGGGTACTATGGCTACACCTTC.

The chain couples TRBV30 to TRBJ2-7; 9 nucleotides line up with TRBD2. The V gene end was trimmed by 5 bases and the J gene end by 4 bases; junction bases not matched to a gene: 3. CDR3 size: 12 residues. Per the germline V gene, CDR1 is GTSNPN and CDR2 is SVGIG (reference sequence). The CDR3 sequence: CAWGAGGYEQYF. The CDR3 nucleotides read TGTGCCTGGGGCGCGGGAGGGTACGAGCAGTACTTC.

This CDR3 reads CASSPWASHDTQYF. The CDR3 DNA reads TGTGCCAGCAGCCCCTGGGCCTCACACGATACGCAGTATTTT. The chain links TRBV7-6 to TRBJ2-3; no reliable D call. The CDR3 runs 14 residues. Trimming took off 5 bases at V and 6 bases at J, with 15 bases between the two ends. Germline V CDR1 and CDR2: SGHVS, FNYEAQ.

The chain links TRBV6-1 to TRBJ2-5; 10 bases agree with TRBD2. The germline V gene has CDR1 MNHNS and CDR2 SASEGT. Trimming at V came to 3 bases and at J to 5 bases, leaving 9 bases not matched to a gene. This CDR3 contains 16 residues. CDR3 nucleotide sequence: TGTGCCAGCAGTGAGGCAGCGGGGGGGCCTGGGGAGACCCAGTACTTC. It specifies CASSEAAGGPGETQYF.

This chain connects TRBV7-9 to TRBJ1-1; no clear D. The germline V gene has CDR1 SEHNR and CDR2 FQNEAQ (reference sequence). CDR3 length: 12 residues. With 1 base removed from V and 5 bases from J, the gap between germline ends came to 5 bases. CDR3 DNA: TGTGCCAGCAGCTTAGGAGTGACTGAAGCTTTCTTT. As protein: CASSLGVTEAFF.

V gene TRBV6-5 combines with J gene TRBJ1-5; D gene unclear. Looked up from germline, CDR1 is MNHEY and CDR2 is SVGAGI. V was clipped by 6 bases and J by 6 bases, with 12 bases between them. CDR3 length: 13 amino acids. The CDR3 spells CASSPDEGQPQHF. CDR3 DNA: TGTGCCAGCAGCCCGGACGAGGGTCAGCCCCAGCATTTT.

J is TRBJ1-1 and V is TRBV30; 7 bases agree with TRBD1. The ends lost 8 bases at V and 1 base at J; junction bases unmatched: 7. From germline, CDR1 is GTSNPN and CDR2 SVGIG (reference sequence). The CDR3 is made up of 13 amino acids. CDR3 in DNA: TGTGCCCAAGAGGACAGGCCGAACACTGAAGCTTTCTTT. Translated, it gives CAQEDRPNTEAFF.

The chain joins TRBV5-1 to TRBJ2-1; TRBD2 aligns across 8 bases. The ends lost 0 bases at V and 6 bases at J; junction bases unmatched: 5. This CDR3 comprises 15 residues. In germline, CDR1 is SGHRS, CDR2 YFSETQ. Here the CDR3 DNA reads TGCGCCAGCAGCTTGGACGGGGGGGCCCCCAATGAGCAGTTCTTC. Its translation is CASSLDGGAPNEQFF.